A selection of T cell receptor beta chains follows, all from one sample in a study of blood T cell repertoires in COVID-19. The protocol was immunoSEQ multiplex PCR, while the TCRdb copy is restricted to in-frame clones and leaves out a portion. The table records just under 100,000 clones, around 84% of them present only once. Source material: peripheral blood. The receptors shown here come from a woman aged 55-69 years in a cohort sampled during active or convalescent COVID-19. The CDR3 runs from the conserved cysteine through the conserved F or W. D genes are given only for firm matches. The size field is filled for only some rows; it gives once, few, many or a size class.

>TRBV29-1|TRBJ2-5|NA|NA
TGCAGCGTAGAACCGGAGCCGGAGACCCAGTACTTC
CSVEPEPETQYF
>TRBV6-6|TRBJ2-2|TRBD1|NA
TGTGCCAGCAGTTGGGGGACAGGGAAAGGGAACGGGGAGCTGTTTTTT
CASSWGTGKGNGELFF
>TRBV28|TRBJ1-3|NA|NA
TGTGCCAGCAGTTCTTCCAGTACAGGGACTGGAAACACCATATATTTT
CASSSSSTGTGNTIYF
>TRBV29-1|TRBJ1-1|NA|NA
TGCAGCGTTTACCTCGACAGGGAAGCTTTCTTT
CSVYLDREAFF
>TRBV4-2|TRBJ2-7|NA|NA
TGTGCCAGCAGCCAAGGCGTCAGGGATTTAAACGAGCAGTACTTC
CASSQGVRDLNEQYF
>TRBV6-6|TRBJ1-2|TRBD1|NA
TGTGCCAGCAGTTACCAGGGACAGGTATACTATGGCTACACCTTC
CASSYQGQVYYGYTF
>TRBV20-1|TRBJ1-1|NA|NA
TGCAGTGCTAGAGGCGACACTGAAGCTTTCTTT
CSARGDTEAFF
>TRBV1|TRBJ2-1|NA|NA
TGCACCAGCAGACCGACCATAGCGGGGGCCCTAAATGAGCAGTTCTTC
CTSRPTIAGALNEQFF
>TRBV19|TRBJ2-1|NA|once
TGTGCCTCGCAGGCGGAGGGGGGGCTCTTGTACAATGAGCAGTTCTTC
CASQAEGGLLYNEQFF
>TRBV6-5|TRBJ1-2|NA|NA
TGTGCCAGCAGTTACTCGGCGACAGGCTATGGCTACACCTTC
CASSYSATGYGYTF
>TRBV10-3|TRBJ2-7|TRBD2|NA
TGTGCCATCAGTGAGTCCACTAGCGGGAAGAACGAGCAGTACTTC
CAISESTSGKNEQYF
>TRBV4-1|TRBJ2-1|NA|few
TGCGCCAGCAGCCAAGATCCGACTAGTGGTGAGCAGTTCTTC
CASSQDPTSGEQFF
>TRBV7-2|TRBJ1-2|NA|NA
TGTGCCAGCAGCTCCAGGGGACACTATGGCTACACCTTC
CASSSRGHYGYTF
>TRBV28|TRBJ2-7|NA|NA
TGTGCCAGCAGGTCAACCTACGAGCAGTACTTC
CASRSTYEQYF
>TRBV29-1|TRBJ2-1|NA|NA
TGCAGCGCTGTGATGCCGGGTGAGCAGTTCTTC
CSAVMPGEQFF
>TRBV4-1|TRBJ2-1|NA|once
TGCGCCAGCAGCCGCTTGATAGGTGCGGGCGCGGAATACAATGAGCAGTTCTTC
CASSRLIGAGAEYNEQFF
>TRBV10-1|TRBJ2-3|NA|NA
TGCGCCAGCAGTGAGTGGCCGGGTGTCCCAGATACGCAGTATTTT
CASSEWPGVPDTQYF
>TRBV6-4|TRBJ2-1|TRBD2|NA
TGTGCCAGCAGCCCCGGACTAGCGGGCGGGAATGAGCAGTTCTTC
CASSPGLAGGNEQFF
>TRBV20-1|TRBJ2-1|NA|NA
TGCAGTGCCGTACAGTACAATGAGCAGTTCTTC
CSAVQYNEQFF
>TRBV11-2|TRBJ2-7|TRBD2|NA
TGTGCCAGCAGCTTACGCCTAGCGGGAGATTACGAGCAGTACTTC
CASSLRLAGDYEQYF
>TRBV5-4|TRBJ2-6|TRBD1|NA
TGTGCCAGCAGCTCCCTGGGGACAGACCTCTCTGGGGCCAACGTCCTGACTTTC
CASSSLGTDLSGANVLTF
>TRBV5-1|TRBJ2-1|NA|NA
TGCGCCAGCAGCTTGGCCGGGTGGAGCAACAATGAGCAGTTCTTC
CASSLAGWSNNEQFF
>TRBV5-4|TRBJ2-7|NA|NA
TGTGCCAGCAGCTTGGAAGCAGGGTCTACCTACGAGCAGTACTTC
CASSLEAGSTYEQYF